Below, one T cell receptor beta chain is given with its context. The antigen it recognizes is unknown. Per-nucleotide qualities are absent, and no much larger clonotype sits a single base away. This entry comes from a study of cytomegalovirus exposure and HLA in healthy donors (dated by TCRdb to about 2017). At the level of the whole study: An earlier analysis of 587 of the donors reported approximately 280 Gb of sequence data and around 100 million unique TCR beta sequences obtained from 150 million to 200 million T cells. An early release that covered roughly 600 HLA-typed donors contained approximately 300 gigabases of sequencing data and around 85 million unique TCR sequences. Of the roughly 390 genotyped donors, 70% to 90% were placed in the genetic ancestry cluster associated with self-reported Caucasian donors. The aim of the study was to test whether cataloging public T cell receptors could identify signatures of past pathogen exposure. The study profiled the T cell repertoires of approximately 700 subjects by immunosequencing and related them to cytomegalovirus serostatus. In addition to the first cohort of 650 to 800 subjects, a separate validation cohort of some 120 different subjects was used. The study combined high-throughput TCR immunosequencing, statistical association of individual TCRs with disease status, and machine learning to predict cytomegalovirus infection status. A later analysis re-analyzed previously published TCR beta repertoires from 666 donors and added high-resolution HLA genotyping to study TCR occurrence patterns. Rather than drawing on any new phenotypic data, the later analysis identified candidate immune exposures from TCR beta sequences and the way those sequences occurred across donors. To decide whether each TCR beta V gene segment behaved as functional or pseudogenic, an earlier analysis of approximately 620 of the donors relied on high-throughput TCR beta sequencing. Alongside the repertoire data, information on donor age, sex, ethnicity and CMV serostatus was compiled. A later genetic analysis took genome-wide SNP genotypes for about 55% of the 666 donors and used that subset as a discovery cohort. All discovery cohort repertoires had been generated using a single sequencing platform. Both class I and class II loci were covered by HLA typing, at four-digit resolution. The number of typed donors differed by locus: about 629-640 for A, B, C, DRB1 and DQB1; 500 to 550 for DQA1; approximately 610 for DPA1; and around 450 for DPB1. A handful of DR-DQ haplotypes were handled as single units for association and clustering because linkage in the cohort was strong. Among 300 to 500 genotyped donors of the cohort, an average of around 250,000 unique TCR beta nucleotide sequences was sequenced per donor, of which 15% to 20% were non-productive.

The cysteine opens and the phenylalanine closes a CDR3 of 15 amino acids. CDR3 DNA only is kept here, 45 bases in frame from base 1. V is reduced by 0 bases and J by 0 bases, leaving a spacing of 9 bases between them. Reading the germline V gene gives CDR1 SGDLS and CDR2 YYNGEE. The cohort consisted of approximately 670 healthy bone marrow donors. All cohort members were sampled while nominally healthy, although unrecorded immune exposures were likely present. The donor tested CMV seropositive and was one of the 289 seropositive cohort members. A peripheral blood sample was collected from each donor, and TCR beta sequencing was performed on peripheral blood mononuclear cells. Genomic DNA extraction from the blood cell samples was performed with the Qiagen DNeasy Blood Extraction Kit. Library construction relied on the immunoSEQ multiplex PCR assay. For the multiplex PCR, a mixture combining 60 forward primers for TCR Vbeta segments and 13 reverse primers for TCR Jbeta segments was used. A multiplex PCR assay on genomic DNA amplified the CDR3 region of rearranged TCR beta genes. The Illumina HiSeq System was used to sequence the amplified TCR beta libraries as 87-base-pair reads. The original methods were these. In a later analysis, roughly 80 million unique TCR beta chains were counted across the approximately 620 repertoires, and around 10 million of these chains were shared by at least two donors. Raw reads were error-corrected and collapsed into unique sequences with a nearest-neighbor algorithm that merged closely related sequences to remove PCR and sequencing errors. To assign V, D and J gene segments, CDR3 sequences were aligned to IMGT reference sequences. For a sequence to be retained, at least a six-nucleotide match to both a V gene segment and a J gene segment was required. A rearrangement was called productive if the CDR3 had no stop codons and remained in frame with V and J, and every other rearrangement was called non-productive. CDR3 was defined according to IMGT convention as the region running from the second conserved V-encoded cysteine to the conserved J-encoded phenylalanine. Sequences without an unambiguous match to a single V gene segment were excluded from the earlier analysis of 587 of the donors. In an earlier analysis of some 590 of the donors, a V segment was called functional when productive rearrangements were above 56.7%, and segregating when the standard deviation between donors exceeded 5%. To diagnose cytomegalovirus status from the catalog of TCR beta chain sequences, a statistical classification framework was built. A later analysis assigned V and J genes by comparing TCR nucleotide sequences with IMGT/GENE-DB human TR gene sequences. The TCRdist pipeline was used in a later analysis to assign CDR3 sequences and most-parsimonious VDJ recombination scenarios. In a later analysis, each TCR beta chain was defined by its CDR3 amino acid sequence together with its V-gene family, and reads without a unique V-gene family were excluded. A later analysis removed 500 to 650 highly shared, low-generation-probability nucleotide sequences to deal with suspected cross-contamination and a sequencing artifact. For each public chain, a later analysis derived a clonal expansion index from normalized ranks of inferred template counts within each repertoire. Generation probabilities in a later analysis came from a VDJ recombination model fitted to out-of-frame rearrangements, and those results were checked against IGoR. A later analysis scored TCR-TCR, TCR-HLA and TCR-CMV co-occurrence with hypergeometric tests, applying a repertoire-size bias correction to TCR pairs. To estimate false discovery rates, a later analysis permuted the HLA or CMV assignments 20 times. In a later analysis, co-occurring TCRs were grouped with DBSCAN, and TCRdist sequence similarity was added when clustering was performed within HLA-allele-positive subsets. Repertoires with fewer than 30,000 or more than 120,000 public chains, plus five repertoires with anomalous nucleotide sharing, were excluded from co-occurrence clustering. TCRdb stores this immuneACCESS table with in-frame sequences only. Part of the clones is absent; in the studies checked, under half of the shortfall reflects unresolved V genes, and no reason is known for the rest. V, J and clone size were drawn from that table, and D and trimming were deduced from the DNA. Within this sample are about 110,000 clones, with about 74% of them counted one time only. The ten largest account for over 5% of the sample.

General study outcomes and caveats: In the study, 150 to 200 TCR beta chains were listed as associated with cytomegalovirus. In both the original and validation cohorts, the classifier was reported to diagnose cytomegalovirus status with high specificity and sensitivity. When HLA alleles, especially DR and DQ, strongly co-occurred, attributing TCR associations to individual alleles was difficult. Specific HLA alleles were associated with roughly 16,000 TCR beta sequences at a false discovery rate of 0.05 in a later analysis. A further reported finding was that TCR beta sequences accurately predicted the HLA-A and HLA-B alleles for most subjects in the first cohort. In a later analysis, HLA-associated TCR beta chains were found to be more clonally expanded and to have lower generation probabilities than equally common non-associated chains. A group of highly shared sequence variants was considered likely to be a technical artifact of the sequencing pipeline. Compared with the roughly 670-donor mean, donors in an Asian-associated ancestry cluster had fewer N-insertions in productive TCRs, according to a later genetic analysis. According to a later analysis, TCR association rates differed among HLA loci, with DRB1 alleles showing the most associated TCRs and HLA-C alleles showing the fewest. This cohort had only TCR beta chains sequenced, and the lack of alpha or paired-chain data limited which features could be detected. The only immune exposure information available for the cohort was CMV serostatus. Across donors, most TCR sequences were observed very rarely, whereas some public TCRs were present in many individuals. In vitro tests confirmed that three of the cytomegalovirus-associated TCR beta chains recognize cytomegalovirus antigens. Seventeen rarely observed V segments, including chromosome 9 orphons, were excluded from the earlier analysis of about 610 of the donors because counts were too low. It was suggested by the authors that the approach could potentially be generalized to other disease states and immunological phenotypes. Because HLA typing was unavailable for some donors at each locus, only the typed subset was used in association tests. Because the 87-base-pair reads could not distinguish some IMGT-functional V segments, including TRBV6-2 and TRBV6-3, those segments were excluded. In an earlier analysis of fewer than 750 of the donors, most TCR beta V segments were observed in productive rearrangements about 90% or about 30% of the time, broadly matching IMGT annotations. A later analysis reported that several top co-occurrence clusters appeared linked to parvovirus B19, influenza, CMV and Epstein-Barr virus. A later genetic analysis associated a missense DCLRE1C variant with V-gene and J-gene trimming of TCR beta chains, and an independent cohort replicated the association. In a later analysis, most CMV-associated TCR beta chains were found to appear HLA-restricted, with HLA associations seemingly driven largely by CMV exposure. Linkage disequilibrium might explain the correlated functional status among segregating V segments, but an unknown experimental factor could not be ruled out. Presence/absence analyses assumed roughly uniform sequencing depth across donors, an assumption that may not hold.

Sequencing used PBMCs. In this chain, TRBV9 is recombined with TRBJ1-1; no D gene call is confident. The TCR was taken from a female donor in good health and CMV-seropositive. The CDR3 region: CASSVGNRMNTEAFF. The nucleotide sequence is given as TGTGCCAGCAGCGTAGGAAACAGAATGAACACTGAAGCTTTCTTT.